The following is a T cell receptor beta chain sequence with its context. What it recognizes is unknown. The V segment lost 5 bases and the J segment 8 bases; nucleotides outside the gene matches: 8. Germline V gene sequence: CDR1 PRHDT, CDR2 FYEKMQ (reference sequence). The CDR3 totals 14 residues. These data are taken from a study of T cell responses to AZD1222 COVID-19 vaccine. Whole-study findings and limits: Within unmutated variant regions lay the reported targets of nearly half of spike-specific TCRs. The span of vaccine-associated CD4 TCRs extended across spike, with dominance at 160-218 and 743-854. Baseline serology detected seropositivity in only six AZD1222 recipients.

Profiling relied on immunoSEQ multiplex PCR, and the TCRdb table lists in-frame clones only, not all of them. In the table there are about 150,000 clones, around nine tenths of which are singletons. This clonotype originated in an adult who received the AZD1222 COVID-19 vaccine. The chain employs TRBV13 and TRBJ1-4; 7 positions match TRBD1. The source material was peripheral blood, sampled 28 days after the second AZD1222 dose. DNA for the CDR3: TGTGCCAGCAGCAGCCGGGACAGAAACGAAAAACTGTTTTTT. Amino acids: CASSSRDRNEKLFF.